Listed below are T cell receptor beta chains from one sample, sequenced in a study of shared clonotypes between healthy human individuals. Repertoires were generated with immunoSEQ multiplex PCR, while TCRdb's copy carries only in-frame clones and drops some. The sample carries about 960,000 clones, roughly 72% recorded once. The source material was memory CD4+ T cells sorted from blood. The receptor source for this set is a man between 18 and 35 years old in good health. CDR3s include the opening cysteine and the closing phenylalanine or tryptophan. D genes are given only for firm matches. Some rows mark clone size as missing; the rest say once, few, many or name a class of expanded clone.

D	size	V	J	length	CDR3	DNA
NA	NA	TRBV27	TRBJ1-1	14	CASSPRTGDTEAFF	TGTGCCAGCAGCCCGCGGACCGGGGACACTGAAGCTTTCTTT
TRBD1	NA	TRBV11-2	TRBJ2-1	15	CASSSDRAGWNEQFF	TGTGCCAGCAGTTCAGACAGGGCAGGTTGGAATGAGCAGTTCTTC
TRBD2	many	TRBV30	TRBJ2-7	16	CAWSYPGTSGPYEQYF	TGTGCCTGGAGTTATCCCGGGACTAGCGGGCCCTACGAGCAGTACTTC
NA	NA	TRBV5-4	TRBJ2-1	13	CASSLHDLNEQFF	TGTGCCAGCAGCTTACATGACTTGAATGAGCAGTTCTTC
TRBD2	once	TRBV30	TRBJ2-5	15	CAWSPYPAGVETQYF	TGTGCCTGGAGCCCATACCCAGCGGGAGTAGAGACCCAGTACTTC
TRBD1	many	TRBV7-9	TRBJ2-7	13	CASSSWTGVGQYF	TGTGCCAGCAGTTCCTGGACAGGGGTGGGGCAGTACTTC
NA	NA	TRBV5-1	TRBJ1-6	14	CASSLVGLPSPLHF	TGCGCCAGCAGCTTGGTCGGACTCCCTTCACCCCTCCACTTT
TRBD1	NA	TRBV6-5	TRBJ2-5	14	CASSYQGGRETQYF	TGTGCCAGCAGTTACCAAGGGGGCCGAGAGACCCAGTACTTC
NA	NA	TRBV18	TRBJ1-1	14	CASSPAGLNTEAFF	TGTGCCAGCTCACCAGCGGGGCTGAACACTGAAGCTTTCTTT
TRBD1	NA	TRBV5-1	TRBJ1-4	14	CASSFRGDNEKLFF	TGCGCCAGCAGCTTCAGGGGGGACAACGAAAAACTGTTTTTT
NA	NA	TRBV9	TRBJ1-4	17	CASSVATGSQPNEKLFF	TGTGCCAGCAGCGTAGCTACGGGGTCCCAGCCTAATGAAAAACTGTTTTTT
NA	NA	TRBV11-2	TRBJ1-1	16	CASSLGSAGLNTEAFF	TGTGCCAGCAGCTTAGGATCAGCAGGTTTGAACACTGAAGCTTTCTTT
TRBD2	NA	TRBV30	TRBJ2-5	15	CAWSVQAGARETQYF	TGTGCCTGGAGTGTACAAGCGGGGGCACGGGAGACCCAGTACTTC
NA	NA	TRBV10-3	TRBJ1-3	15	CAISEGNLSGNTIYF	TGTGCCATCAGTGAAGGAAACCTCTCTGGAAACACCATATATTTT
NA	NA	TRBV5-1	TRBJ1-1	14	CASSSGQPNTEAFF	TGCGCCAGCAGCTCTGGACAGCCTAACACTGAAGCTTTCTTT
NA	NA	TRBV29-1	TRBJ1-1	11	CSVASNTEAFF	TGCAGCGTTGCCAGTAACACTGAAGCTTTCTTT
TRBD1	NA	TRBV2	TRBJ2-4	14	CASSDRTGTDIQYF	TGTGCCAGCAGTGATCGGACAGGGACGGACATTCAGTACTTC
NA	NA	TRBV19	TRBJ1-1	16	CASSHRSGTTNTEAFF	TGTGCCAGTAGTCATCGCTCCGGGACAACGAACACTGAAGCTTTCTTT
NA	NA	TRBV5-1	TRBJ2-7	15	CASSLTFGSSYEQYF	TGCGCCAGCAGCCTGACATTCGGGAGCTCCTACGAGCAGTACTTC
NA	NA	TRBV6-5	TRBJ2-1	13	CASSYQVGSEQFF	TGTGCCAGCAGCTACCAGGTAGGGAGTGAGCAGTTCTTC
NA	NA	TRBV5-4	TRBJ1-3	13	CASSRDSGNTIYF	TGTGCCAGCAGCCGAGACTCTGGAAACACCATATATTTT
TRBD2	NA	TRBV7-9	TRBJ2-1	15	CASSINPAGHVEQFF	TGTGCCAGCAGCATAAACCCAGCGGGGCACGTTGAGCAGTTCTTC
NA	NA	TRBV19	TRBJ1-5	10	CASNDQPQHF	TGTGCCAGTAACGATCAGCCCCAGCATTTT
TRBD1	few	TRBV2	TRBJ1-6	16	CASSGLGGQGAKALHF	TGTGCCAGCAGTGGGCTGGGGGGACAGGGGGCGAAGGCCCTCCACTTT
NA	NA	TRBV6-5	TRBJ2-7	15	CASSYSFARAYEQYF	TGTGCCAGCAGTTACTCTTTCGCCAGGGCCTACGAGCAGTACTTC
NA	NA	TRBV6-1	TRBJ2-3	15	CASSKPGLYTDTQYF	TGTGCCAGCAGCAAACCGGGACTTTACACAGATACGCAGTATTTT
NA	NA	TRBV5-6	TRBJ1-3	14	CASSRGNPGNTIYF	TGTGCCAGCAGCCGCGGGAACCCCGGAAACACCATATATTTT
TRBD2	NA	TRBV7-9	TRBJ2-5	15	CASSLGQRGQETQYF	TGTGCCAGCAGCTTAGGTCAGCGGGGGCAGGAGACCCAGTACTTC
TRBD2	NA	TRBV6-1	TRBJ2-7	15	CASRSLAGGSYEQYF	TGTGCCAGCAGGAGCCTAGCGGGGGGATCCTACGAGCAGTACTTC
TRBD1	NA	TRBV2	TRBJ1-2	15	CASLGRDRGEGGYTF	TGTGCCAGCCTTGGAAGAGACAGGGGAGAAGGTGGCTACACCTTC
TRBD1	NA	TRBV6-1	TRBJ1-1	14	CASSEDRGNTEAFF	TGTGCCAGCAGTGAGGACAGGGGGAACACTGAAGCTTTCTTT
TRBD2	NA	TRBV11-2	TRBJ2-5	12	CASSRPAGRGNF	TGTGCCAGCAGCCGACCAGCTGGGCGGGGGAACTTC
TRBD2	NA	TRBV5-1	TRBJ2-1	19	CASSLRGPSGSTPYNEQFF	TGCGCCAGCAGCCTGAGAGGTCCTAGCGGGAGTACTCCCTACAATGAGCAGTTCTTC
TRBD1	few	TRBV6-5	TRBJ1-2	13	CASRPLTGGGYTF	TGTGCCAGCAGGCCTCTAACAGGGGGCGGCTACACCTTC
NA	NA	TRBV6-6	TRBJ1-1	14	CASSHLGGTTEAFF	TGTGCCAGCAGTCACCTCGGGGGCACCACTGAAGCTTTCTTT
NA	NA	TRBV7-2	TRBJ2-3	14	CASSLGDNTDTQYF	TGTGCCAGCAGCTTAGGGGACAACACAGATACGCAGTATTTT
NA	NA	TRBV5-1	TRBJ2-5	15	CASRLGVQGRETQYF	TGCGCCAGCAGGTTGGGGGTACAGGGCCGAGAGACCCAGTACTTC
NA	NA	TRBV6-5	TRBJ1-2	14	CASSSTTSNYGYTF	TGTGCCAGCAGTTCCACGACCTCTAACTATGGCTACACCTTC
NA	NA	TRBV5-1	TRBJ2-3	12	CASRVSTDTQYF	TGCGCCAGCAGGGTTAGCACAGATACGCAGTATTTT
NA	NA	TRBV10-3	TRBJ1-1	14	CAISTGPMGTEAFF	TGTGCCATCAGTACCGGGCCCATGGGCACTGAAGCTTTCTTT
NA	NA	TRBV13	TRBJ2-5	13	CASSLVAGETQYF	TGTGCCAGCAGCTTAGTTGCTGGCGAGACCCAGTACTTC
NA	many	TRBV9	TRBJ2-1	11	CASSVSNEQFF	TGTGCCAGCAGCGTTAGTAATGAGCAGTTCTTC
TRBD2	NA	TRBV7-8	TRBJ2-3	15	CASSSSGGSTDTQYF	TGTGCCAGCAGCAGTAGCGGGGGGAGCACAGATACGCAGTATTTT
TRBD1	NA	TRBV6-6	TRBJ1-6	15	CASSTRTGGDSPLHF	TGTGCCAGCAGTACCCGGACAGGGGGCGATTCACCCCTCCACTTT
NA	NA	TRBV7-9	TRBJ2-5	15	CASSLRLAQQETQYF	TGTGCCAGCAGCTTAAGGTTAGCCCAGCAAGAGACCCAGTACTTC
NA	NA	TRBV2	TRBJ2-7	14	CASSVGSGMNEQYF	TGTGCCAGCAGTGTAGGGTCAGGGATGAACGAGCAGTACTTC
NA	NA	TRBV10-3	TRBJ1-3	15	CAISESTQLRNTIYF	TGTGCCATCAGTGAGTCGACGCAACTGCGAAACACCATATATTTT
NA	NA	TRBV7-2	TRBJ2-1	16	CASSLVSGWGWNEQFF	TGTGCCAGCAGCTTAGTTTCGGGGTGGGGTTGGAATGAGCAGTTCTTC
TRBD1	NA	TRBV18	TRBJ2-7	15	CASSPTKDRVREQYF	TGTGCCAGCTCACCAACGAAGGACAGGGTTCGCGAGCAGTACTTC
TRBD1	NA	TRBV28	TRBJ1-2	11	CASSRGDGYTF	TGTGCCAGCAGCAGGGGGGATGGCTACACCTTC
NA	NA	TRBV5-4	TRBJ2-3	15	CASSLEGRTTDTQYF	TGTGCCAGCAGCTTAGAAGGGCGGACGACAGATACGCAGTATTTT
TRBD2	NA	TRBV5-1	TRBJ2-5	17	CASAPSPGLAAQETQYF	TGCGCCAGCGCTCCAAGTCCTGGACTAGCCGCCCAAGAGACCCAGTACTTC
NA	NA	TRBV27	TRBJ2-7	14	CASRTQGGRYEQYF	TGTGCCAGCAGGACCCAGGGGGGACGCTACGAGCAGTACTTC
NA	NA	TRBV5-1	TRBJ2-5	13	CASSLAGKETQYF	TGCGCCAGCAGCTTGGCAGGGAAGGAGACCCAGTACTTC